The source of this TCR delta chain is a study of human gamma delta and Vdelta1 T cells (dated by TCRdb to the late 2010s). Study-wide context: The study examined Delta One T cells, which are Vd1+ gamma-delta T cells, as cytotoxic effectors against acute myeloid leukemia. Results the study describes overall, beyond this receptor: According to the report, Delta One T cells were polyclonal and showed broad cytotoxic targeting of acute myeloid leukemia.

Receptor libraries were prepared by PCR. Sequenced using an Illumina MiSeq. Clonotypes were called again by TCRdb from the public reads via CATT, and duplicate nucleotide sequences were then merged into one entry. Across this sample there are some 13,000 delta-chain clones, with about half seen only once. The ten largest clones take up roughly 1.6% of the sample. Looking up the germline V gene yields CDR1 TSWWSYY and CDR2 QGS. The CDR3 numbers 18 residues from cysteine through phenylalanine. Of all the DNA, just the CDR3 is kept, 54 bases in frame from base 1. Trimming takes 0 bases from V and 7 bases from J, and the germline ends sit 24 bases apart. In regard to this clone: Its antigen target is currently unknown. Base qualities are missing; no much larger clone stands one base away.

This TCR was sampled from a human donor in good health. Sequenced material: Vdelta1 gamma-delta T cells from blood grown in culture (DOT cells). The cell subset or site tag for this specimen amounts to: Delta One T cells, in vitro expanded/differentiated Vd1+ gamma-delta T cells. The rearrangement combines TRDV1 with TRDJ1, with TRDD2 tentatively as D gene (5 bases match). This receptor carries the CDR3 CALGELGPNTPRQGKLIF. The nucleotides are TGTGCTCTTGGGGAACTAGGTCCTAATACCCCGAGACAAGGTAAACTCATCTTT.